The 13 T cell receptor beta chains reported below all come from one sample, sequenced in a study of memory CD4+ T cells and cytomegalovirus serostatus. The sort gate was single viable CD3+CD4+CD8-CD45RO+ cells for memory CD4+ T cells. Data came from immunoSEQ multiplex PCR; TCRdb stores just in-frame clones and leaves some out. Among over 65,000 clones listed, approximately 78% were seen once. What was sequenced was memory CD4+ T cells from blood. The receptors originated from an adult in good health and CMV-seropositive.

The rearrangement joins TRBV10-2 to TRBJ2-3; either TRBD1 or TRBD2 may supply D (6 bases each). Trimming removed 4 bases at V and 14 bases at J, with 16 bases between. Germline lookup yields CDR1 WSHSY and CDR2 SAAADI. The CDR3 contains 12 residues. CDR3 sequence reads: CASSADYSGVYF. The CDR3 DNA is TGCGCCAGCAGTGCGGACTATTCAGGGGTGTATTTT.

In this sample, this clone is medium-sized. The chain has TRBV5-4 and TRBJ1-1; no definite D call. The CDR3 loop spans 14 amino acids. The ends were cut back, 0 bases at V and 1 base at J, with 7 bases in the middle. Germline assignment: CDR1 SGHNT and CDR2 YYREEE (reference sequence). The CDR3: CASSLVGRNTEAFF. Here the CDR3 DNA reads TGTGCCAGCAGCTTGGTTGGAAGGAACACTGAAGCTTTCTTT.

The CDR3: CASSLVGSANYGYTF. CDR3 DNA sequence: TGCGCCAGCAGCTTGGTAGGCAGTGCTAACTATGGCTACACCTTC. The chain recombines TRBV5-1 with TRBJ1-2, with D unresolved. Germline CDR1 SGHRS, CDR2 YFSETQ. Trimming left V 0 bases short and J 0 bases short, with 9 bases between. This CDR3 region has 15 residues.

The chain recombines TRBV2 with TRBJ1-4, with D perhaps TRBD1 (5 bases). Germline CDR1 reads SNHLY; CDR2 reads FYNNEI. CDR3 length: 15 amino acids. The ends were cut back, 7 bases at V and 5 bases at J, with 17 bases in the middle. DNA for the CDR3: TGTGCCAGCACGCCGAGGAGGGGAAACAATGAAAAACTGTTTTTT. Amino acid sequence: CASTPRRGNNEKLFF.

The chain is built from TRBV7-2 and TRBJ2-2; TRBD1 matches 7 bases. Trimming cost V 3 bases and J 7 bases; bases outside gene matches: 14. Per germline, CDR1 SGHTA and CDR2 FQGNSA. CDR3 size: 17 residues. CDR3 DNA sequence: TGTGCCAGCAGCTTCGCTTTATCTACAGGGGTAGGCGGGGAGCTGTTTTTT. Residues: CASSFALSTGVGGELFF.

The CDR3 is CAWSTSTDTQYF. In DNA, the CDR3 is TGTGCCTGGAGTACGAGCACAGATACGCAGTATTTT. This chain connects TRBV30 to TRBJ2-3; D call uncertain. Between the trimmed V and J ends, which lost 2 bases and 0 bases, there was a span of 3 bases. Germline V lookup: CDR1 GTSNPN, CDR2 SVGIG (reference sequence). The CDR3 runs to 12 residues.

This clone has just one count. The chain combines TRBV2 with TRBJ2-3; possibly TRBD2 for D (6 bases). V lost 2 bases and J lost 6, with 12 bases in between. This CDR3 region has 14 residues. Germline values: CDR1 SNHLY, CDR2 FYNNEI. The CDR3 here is CASSELLAGDTQYF. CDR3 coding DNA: TGTGCCAGCAGTGAATTACTAGCAGGGGATACGCAGTATTTT. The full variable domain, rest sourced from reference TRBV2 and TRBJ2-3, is EPEVTQTPSHQVTQMGQEVILRCVPISNHLYFYWYRQILGQKVEFLVSFYNNEISEKSEIFDDQFSVERPDGSNFTLKIRSTKLEDSAMYFCASSELLAGDTQYFGPGTRLTVL.

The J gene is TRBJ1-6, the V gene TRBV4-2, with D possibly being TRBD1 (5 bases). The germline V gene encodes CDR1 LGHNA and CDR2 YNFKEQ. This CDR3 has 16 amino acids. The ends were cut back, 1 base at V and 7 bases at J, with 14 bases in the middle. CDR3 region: CASSQVTGTQNSPLHF. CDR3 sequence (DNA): TGTGCCAGCAGCCAAGTTACCGGGACGCAAAATTCACCCCTCCACTTT.

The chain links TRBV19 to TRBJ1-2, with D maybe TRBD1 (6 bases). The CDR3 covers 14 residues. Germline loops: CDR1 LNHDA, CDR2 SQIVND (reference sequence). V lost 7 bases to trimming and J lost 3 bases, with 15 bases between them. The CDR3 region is CASKVGAGDYGYTF. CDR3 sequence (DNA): TGTGCCAGTAAGGTCGGGGCAGGGGACTATGGCTACACCTTC.

DNA of the CDR3: TGTGCCAGCAGCTTACGCTTGGCCACCGGGGAGCTGTTTTTT. It yields the protein CASSLRLATGELFF. The J gene is TRBJ2-2, the V gene TRBV7-6; D is undetermined. Germline loops: CDR1 SGHVS, CDR2 FNYEAQ. The V and J ends lost 2 bases and 4 bases respectively, with 8 bases between them. The CDR3 is made up of 14 amino acids.

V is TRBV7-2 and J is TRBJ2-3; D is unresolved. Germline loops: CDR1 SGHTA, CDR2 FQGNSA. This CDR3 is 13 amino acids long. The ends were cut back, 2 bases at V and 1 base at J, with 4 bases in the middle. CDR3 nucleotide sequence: TGTGCCAGCAGCTTACTGCGCACAGATACGCAGTATTTT. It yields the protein CASSLLRTDTQYF.

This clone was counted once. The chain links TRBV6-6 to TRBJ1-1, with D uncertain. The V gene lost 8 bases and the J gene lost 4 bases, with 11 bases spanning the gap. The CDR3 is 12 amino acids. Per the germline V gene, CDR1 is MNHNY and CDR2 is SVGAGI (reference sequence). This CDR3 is CASGEASTEAFF. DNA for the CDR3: TGTGCCAGCGGGGAGGCTAGCACTGAAGCTTTCTTT.

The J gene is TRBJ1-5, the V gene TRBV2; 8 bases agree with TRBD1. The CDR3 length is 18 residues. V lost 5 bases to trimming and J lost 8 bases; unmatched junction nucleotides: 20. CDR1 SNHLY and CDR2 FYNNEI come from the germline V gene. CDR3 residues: CASSKGSLSQGASEPQHF. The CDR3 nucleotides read TGTGCCAGCAGTAAGGGCTCCCTTAGTCAGGGGGCATCGGAGCCCCAGCATTTT.